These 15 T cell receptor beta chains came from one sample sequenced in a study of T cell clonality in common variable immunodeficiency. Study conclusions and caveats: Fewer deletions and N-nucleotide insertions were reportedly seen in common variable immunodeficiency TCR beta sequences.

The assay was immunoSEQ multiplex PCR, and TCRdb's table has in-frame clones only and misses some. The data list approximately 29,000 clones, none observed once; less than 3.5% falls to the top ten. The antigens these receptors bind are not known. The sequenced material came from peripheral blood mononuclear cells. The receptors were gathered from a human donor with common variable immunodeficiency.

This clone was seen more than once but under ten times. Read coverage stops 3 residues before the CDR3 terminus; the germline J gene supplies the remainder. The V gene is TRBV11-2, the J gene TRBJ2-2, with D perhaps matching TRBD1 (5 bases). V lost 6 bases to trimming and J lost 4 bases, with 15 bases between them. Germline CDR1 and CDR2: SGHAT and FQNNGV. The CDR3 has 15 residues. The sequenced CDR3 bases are TGTGCCAGCAGTCCCCGGCAGGGTCCCACCGGGGAG. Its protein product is CASSPRQGPTGE. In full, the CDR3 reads CASSPRQGPTGELFF. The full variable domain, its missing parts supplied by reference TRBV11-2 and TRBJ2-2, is EAGVAQSPRYKIIEKRQSVAFWCNPISGHATLYWYQQILGQGPKLLIQFQNNGVVDDSQLPKDRFSAERLKGVDSTLKIQPAKLEDSAVYLCASSPRQGPTGELFFGEGSRLTVL.

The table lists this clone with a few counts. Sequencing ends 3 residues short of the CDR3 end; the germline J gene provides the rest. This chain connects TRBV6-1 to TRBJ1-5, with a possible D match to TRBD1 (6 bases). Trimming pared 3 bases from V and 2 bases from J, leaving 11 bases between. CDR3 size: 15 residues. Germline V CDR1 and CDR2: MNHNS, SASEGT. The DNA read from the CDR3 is TGTGCCAGCAGTGAGGCGGGGGGCGGCAATCAGCCC. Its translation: CASSEAGGGNQP. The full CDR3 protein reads CASSEAGGGNQPQHF.

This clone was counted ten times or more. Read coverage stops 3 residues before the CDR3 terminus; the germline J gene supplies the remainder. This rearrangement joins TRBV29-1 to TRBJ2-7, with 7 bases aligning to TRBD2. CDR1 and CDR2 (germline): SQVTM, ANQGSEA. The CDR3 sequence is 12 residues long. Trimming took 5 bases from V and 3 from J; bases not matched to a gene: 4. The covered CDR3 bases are TGCAGCGTTTCGACTAGCAACTACGAG. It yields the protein CSVSTSNYE. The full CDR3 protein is CSVSTSNYEQYF.

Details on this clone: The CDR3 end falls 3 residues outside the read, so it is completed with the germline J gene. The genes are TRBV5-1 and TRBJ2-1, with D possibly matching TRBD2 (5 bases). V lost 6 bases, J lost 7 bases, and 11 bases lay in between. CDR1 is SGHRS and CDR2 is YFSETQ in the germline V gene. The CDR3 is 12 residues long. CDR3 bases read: TGCGCCAGCAACTACGGGGATAATGAG. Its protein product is CASNYGDNE. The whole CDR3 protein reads CASNYGDNEQFF. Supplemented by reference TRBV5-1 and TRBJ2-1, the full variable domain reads KAGVTQTPRYLIKTRGQQVTLSCSPISGHRSVSWYQQTPGQGLQFLFEYFSETQRNKGNFPGRFSGRQFSNSRSEMNVSTLELGDSALYLCASNYGDNEQFFGPGTRLTVL.

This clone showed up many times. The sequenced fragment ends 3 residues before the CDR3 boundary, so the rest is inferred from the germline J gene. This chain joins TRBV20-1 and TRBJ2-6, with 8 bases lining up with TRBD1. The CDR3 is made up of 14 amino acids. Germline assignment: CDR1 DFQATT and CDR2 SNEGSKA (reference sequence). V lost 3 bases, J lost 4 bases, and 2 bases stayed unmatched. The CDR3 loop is CSARTGAGANVLTF. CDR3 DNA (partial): TGCAGTGCTAGGACAGGGGCAGGGGCCAACGTC.

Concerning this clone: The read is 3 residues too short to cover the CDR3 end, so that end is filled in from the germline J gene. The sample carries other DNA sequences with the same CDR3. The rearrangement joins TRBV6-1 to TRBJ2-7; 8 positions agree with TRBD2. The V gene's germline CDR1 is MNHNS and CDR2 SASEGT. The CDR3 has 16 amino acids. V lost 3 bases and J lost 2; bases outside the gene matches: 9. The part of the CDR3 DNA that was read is TGTGCCAGCAGTGAGGAGGGCGGGAGGCCTACCTACGAG. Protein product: CASSEEGGRPTYE. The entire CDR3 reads CASSEEGGRPTYEQYF.

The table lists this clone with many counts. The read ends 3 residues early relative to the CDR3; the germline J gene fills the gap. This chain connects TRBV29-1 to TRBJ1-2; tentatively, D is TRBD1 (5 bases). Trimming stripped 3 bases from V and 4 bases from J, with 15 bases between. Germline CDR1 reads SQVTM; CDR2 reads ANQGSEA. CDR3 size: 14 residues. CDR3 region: CSVEWASGGYGYTF. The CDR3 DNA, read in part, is TGCAGCGTTGAGTGGGCCTCGGGGGGCTATGGC. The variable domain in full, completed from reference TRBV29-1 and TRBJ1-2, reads SAVISQKPSRDICQRGTSLTIQCQVDSQVTMMFWYRQQPGQSLTLIATANQGSEATYESGFVIDKFPISRPNLTFSTLTVSNMSPEDSSIYLCSVEWASGGYGYTFGSGTRLTVV.

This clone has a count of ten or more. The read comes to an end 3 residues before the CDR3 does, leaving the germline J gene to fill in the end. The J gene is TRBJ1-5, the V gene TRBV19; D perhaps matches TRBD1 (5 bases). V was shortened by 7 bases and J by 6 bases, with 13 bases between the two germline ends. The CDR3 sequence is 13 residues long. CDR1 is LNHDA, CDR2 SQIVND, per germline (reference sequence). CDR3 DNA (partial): TGTGCCAGTACAGGGAATTACTTTCAGCCC. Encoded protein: CASTGNYFQP. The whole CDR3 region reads CASTGNYFQPQHF.

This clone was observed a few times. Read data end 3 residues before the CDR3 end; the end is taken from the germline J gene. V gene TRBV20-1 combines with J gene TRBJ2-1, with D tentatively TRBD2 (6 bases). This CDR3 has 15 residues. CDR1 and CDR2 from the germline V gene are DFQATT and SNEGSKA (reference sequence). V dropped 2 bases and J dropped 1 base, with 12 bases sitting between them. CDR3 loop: CSARPGSGSYNEQFF. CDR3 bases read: TGCAGTGCTAGACCCGGGAGCGGATCCTACAATGAG.

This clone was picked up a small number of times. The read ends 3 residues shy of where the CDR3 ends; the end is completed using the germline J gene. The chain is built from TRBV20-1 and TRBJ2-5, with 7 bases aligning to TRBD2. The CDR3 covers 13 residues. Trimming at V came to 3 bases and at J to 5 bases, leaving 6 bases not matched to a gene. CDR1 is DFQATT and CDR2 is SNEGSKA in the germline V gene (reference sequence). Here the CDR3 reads CSARSTGGETQYF. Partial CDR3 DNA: TGCAGTGCTAGGAGTACCGGGGGGGAGACC.

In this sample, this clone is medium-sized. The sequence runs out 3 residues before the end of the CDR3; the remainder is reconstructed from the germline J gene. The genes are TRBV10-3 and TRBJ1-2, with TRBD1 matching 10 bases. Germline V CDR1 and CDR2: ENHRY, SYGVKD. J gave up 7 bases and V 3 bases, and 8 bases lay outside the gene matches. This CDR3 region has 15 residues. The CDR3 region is CAISDYRDRGGGYTF. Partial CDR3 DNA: TGTGCCATCAGTGACTACCGGGACAGGGGTGGTGGC.

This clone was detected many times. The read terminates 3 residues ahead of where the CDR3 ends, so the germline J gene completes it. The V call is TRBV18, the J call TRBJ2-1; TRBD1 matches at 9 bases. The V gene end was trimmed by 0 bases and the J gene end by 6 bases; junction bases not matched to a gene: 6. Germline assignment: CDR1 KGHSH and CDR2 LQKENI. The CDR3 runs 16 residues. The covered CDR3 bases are TGTGCCAGCTCACCACCGGTACAGGGACAGGGCAATGAG. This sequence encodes CASSPPVQGQGNE. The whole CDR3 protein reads CASSPPVQGQGNEQFF.

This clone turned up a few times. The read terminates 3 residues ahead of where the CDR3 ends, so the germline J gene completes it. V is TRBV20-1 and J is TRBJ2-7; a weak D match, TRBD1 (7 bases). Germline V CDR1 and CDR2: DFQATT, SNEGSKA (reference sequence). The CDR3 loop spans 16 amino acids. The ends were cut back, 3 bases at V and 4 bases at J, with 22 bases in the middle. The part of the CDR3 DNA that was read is TGCAGTGCTAGTAACGGCTACAGGGGAGGAATGTACGAG. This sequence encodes CSASNGYRGGMYE. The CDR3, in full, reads CSASNGYRGGMYEQYF.

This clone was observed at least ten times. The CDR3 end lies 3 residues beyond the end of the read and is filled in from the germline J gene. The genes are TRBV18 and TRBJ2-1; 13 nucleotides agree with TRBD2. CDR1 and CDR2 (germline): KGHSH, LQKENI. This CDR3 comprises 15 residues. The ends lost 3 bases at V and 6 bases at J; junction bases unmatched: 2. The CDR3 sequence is CASSPGLAGANEQFF. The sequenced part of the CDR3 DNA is TGTGCCAGCTCACCTGGACTAGCGGGAGCCAATGAG.

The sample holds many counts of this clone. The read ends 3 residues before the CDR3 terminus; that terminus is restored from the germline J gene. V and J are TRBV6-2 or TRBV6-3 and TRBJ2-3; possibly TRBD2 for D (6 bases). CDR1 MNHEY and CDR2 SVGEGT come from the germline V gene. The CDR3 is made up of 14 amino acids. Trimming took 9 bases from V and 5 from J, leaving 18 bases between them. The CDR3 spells CASFKAGRRDTQYF. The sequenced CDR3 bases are TGTGCCAGTTTTAAAGCGGGCAGGAGAGATACG.